A single TCR beta chain is shown here with its context. The data were taken from a study of CXCR3-negative and CXCR3-positive naive CD8 T cells. The libraries of TRB cDNA were constructed through 5' RACE using UMI labels. TCRdb reprocessed the 5' RACE reads and stores each CDR3 protein as one record, lacking DNA. Here the sample table reports 100,000 to 150,000 distinct CDR3 sequences. Sorting yielded triplicates of 300,000 cells for each CD8+ T cell subset. Per the germline V gene, CDR1 is SGHRS and CDR2 is YFSETQ. CDR3 size: 17 residues. This TCR derives from a human donor in good health. Some clones in this sample may be carry-over from other donors' samples. The chain uses TRBV5-1 and TRBJ1-2. The specimen sequenced was naive CXCR3- CD8+ T cells from blood. Documented subset: CD45RO-CCR7+CD27+CD95- naive CD8+ T cells lacking CXCR3 (TNR3-). The CDR3 loop is CASSSDPGRAFDYGYTF.